These 27 T cell receptor beta chains share one sample of origin, sequenced in a study of OX40 agonist ivuxolimab in advanced cancers. Measured with immunoSEQ multiplex PCR; TCRdb has only the in-frame clones, and not every one. The data show about 34,000 clones, with roughly nine tenths seen just once and roughly 9.1% held by the top ten. Specimen: CD4+ or CD8+ T cells sorted from blood, collected in a trial of the OX40 agonist ivuxolimab. Source of these receptors: an adult with an advanced solid tumor such as melanoma, head and neck, liver or kidney cancer.

This chain joins TRBV19 and TRBJ1-1; the D is unclear. This CDR3 contains 13 residues. Trimming shortened V by 8 bases and J by 1 base, and 11 bases separated the two germline ends. Germline lookup yields CDR1 LNHDA and CDR2 SQIVND (reference sequence). CDR3 loop: CASGPTENTEAFF. For the CDR3, the DNA is TGTGCCAGTGGACCAACAGAGAACACTGAAGCTTTCTTT.

The chain combines TRBV7-2 with TRBJ2-6, with a weak D call TRBD1 (6 bases). Germline V gene sequence: CDR1 SGHTA, CDR2 FQGNSA. The V end was cut by 4 bases, the J end by 3 bases, with 10 bases between. This CDR3 region has 15 residues. DNA for the CDR3: TGTGCCAGCAGCTACAGGGAAAATGGGGCCAACGTCCTGACTTTC. It encodes CASSYRENGANVLTF.

This clone was recorded a few times. The chain uses TRBV29-1 and TRBJ2-7; TRBD1 agrees at 9 bases. Germline V gene lookup returns CDR1 SQVTM and CDR2 ANQGSEA. Trimming cost V 6 bases and J 9 bases; bases outside gene matches: 6. The CDR3 length is 11 residues. The CDR3 nucleotides are TGCAGCGTGGTGGGACAGGGAAGGCAGTACTTC. This sequence encodes CSVVGQGRQYF.

The CDR3 loop reads CASSALRKQFF. The CDR3 nucleotides read TGTGCCAGCAGTGCTCTTCGGAAGCAGTTCTTC. This chain joins TRBV6-1 and TRBJ2-1; D remains ambiguous. The V and J ends lost 4 bases and 11 bases respectively, with 9 bases between them. Germline values: CDR1 MNHNS, CDR2 SASEGT. CDR3 length: 11 amino acids.

V is TRBV6-5 and J is TRBJ2-7, with 9 bases aligning to TRBD2. J was trimmed by 11 bases and V by 6 bases; bases with no gene match: 14. CDR3 length: 14 residues. CDR1 and CDR2 from the germline V gene are MNHEY and SVGAGI. The CDR3 nucleotides are TGTGCCAGCAGGCCAGGGCTAGCGGGGCCCACGGAGTACTTC. This encodes CASRPGLAGPTEYF.

The chain carries TRBV19 and TRBJ1-2; D is unresolved. The CDR3 runs 13 residues. V was clipped by 3 bases and J by 4 bases, with 9 bases between them. Per germline, CDR1 LNHDA and CDR2 SQIVND (reference sequence). Written as DNA, the CDR3 is TGTGCCAGTAGTATCGACGGTGTCTATGGCTACACCTTC. Protein sequence: CASSIDGVYGYTF.

The chain employs TRBV23-1 and TRBJ2-5, with D tentatively TRBD1 (5 bases). TRBV23-1 is placed among ORFs of uncertain function. Trimming stripped 4 bases from V and 4 bases from J, with 16 bases between. The CDR3 consists of 15 residues. The CDR3 DNA reads as TGCGCCAGCAGTCCCATAGCAGGGCGGAGAGAGACCCAGTACTTC. This gives the protein CASSPIAGRRETQYF.

This chain links TRBV5-5 with TRBJ2-2; TRBD1 matches 9 bases. Trimming at V came to 0 bases and at J to 5 bases, leaving 8 bases not matched to a gene. The V gene's germline CDR1 is SGHKS and CDR2 YYEKEE (reference sequence). This CDR3 region has 17 residues. This CDR3 is CASSLGLQGARTGELFF. The CDR3 coding sequence is TGTGCCAGCAGCTTGGGGCTACAGGGGGCGCGGACCGGGGAGCTGTTTTTT.

The CDR3 here is CASSRGPRGLGSQETQYF. The CDR3 DNA reads as TGTGCCAGCAGTCGGGGTCCCAGGGGGCTGGGCTCCCAAGAGACCCAGTACTTC. V gene TRBV27 combines with J gene TRBJ2-5, with 8 nucleotides matching TRBD1. The CDR3 is 18 residues long. The germline gives CDR1 MNHEY, CDR2 SMNVEV (reference sequence). V shed 5 bases, J shed 1 base, and the junction held 15 bases outside the gene matches.

The gene calls are TRBV10-3 and TRBJ1-5; the D gene is possibly TRBD1 (5 bases). The CDR3 is made up of 16 amino acids. Trimming removed 0 bases at V and 7 bases at J, with 16 bases between. Germline loops: CDR1 ENHRY, CDR2 SYGVKD. The CDR3 protein is CAISESSTGRNQPQHF. CDR3 DNA sequence: TGTGCCATCAGTGAGTCGAGCACAGGTAGGAACCAGCCCCAGCATTTT.

The V gene is TRBV19, the J gene TRBJ1-5, with unresolved D. V gave up 7 bases and J gave up 2 bases, with 12 bases separating them. The CDR3 is made up of 14 amino acids. Germline-derived CDR1 and CDR2 are LNHDA and SQIVND (reference sequence). This CDR3 is CASTPSRRNQPQHF. CDR3 bases: TGTGCCAGTACCCCCTCACGACGCAATCAGCCCCAGCATTTT.

V usage is TRBV4-1 and J usage is TRBJ2-1; 9 nucleotides match TRBD2. The CDR3 totals 17 residues. J was trimmed by 8 bases and V by 0 bases; bases with no gene match: 11. Germline values: CDR1 MGHRA, CDR2 YSYEKL. In DNA form, the CDR3 reads TGCGCCAGCAGCCAAGATAAGGGCGGGAGGGCCGATTATGAGCAGTTCTTC. It yields the protein CASSQDKGGRADYEQFF.

This clone has only one observation. This sequence joins TRBV7-2 and TRBJ1-2; D gene ambiguous. Trimming stripped 2 bases from V and 0 bases from J, with 7 bases between. The CDR3 has 14 amino acids. Germline-derived CDR1 and CDR2 are SGHTA and FQGNSA. The CDR3 DNA reads TGTGCCAGCAGCTTATCAACAGCTAACTATGGCTACACCTTC. This translates into CASSLSTANYGYTF. Complete variable domain (other parts from reference TRBV7-2 and TRBJ1-2): GAGVSQSPSNKVTEKGKDVELRCDPISGHTALYWYRQSLGQGLEFLIYFQGNSAPDKSGLPSDRFSAERTGGSVSTLTIQRTQQEDSAVYLCASSLSTANYGYTFGSGTRLTVV.

This chain links TRBV7-8 with TRBJ2-1; TRBD2 is a possible D gene (6 bases). The germline CDR1 and CDR2 sequences are SGHVS and FQNEAQ. With 1 base removed from V and 14 bases from J, the gap between germline ends came to 18 bases. The CDR3 spans 14 residues. CDR3 DNA: TGTGCCAGCAGCTTAGAGGTTAGCGGAAGGCCGGAGTTCTTC. As protein: CASSLEVSGRPEFF.

The genes are TRBV7-2 and TRBJ1-6; D uncertain. The CDR3 extends over 13 amino acids. Between the trimmed V and J ends, which lost 1 base and 7 bases, there was a span of 5 bases. Germline assignment: CDR1 SGHTA and CDR2 FQGNSA. The CDR3 nucleotides read TGTGCCAGCAGCTTAGGGTCAAATTCACCCCTCCACTTT. This translates into CASSLGSNSPLHF.

This clone was seen a few times. This chain joins TRBV2 and TRBJ2-3; 7 nucleotides match TRBD2. Per the germline V gene, CDR1 is SNHLY and CDR2 is FYNNEI. This CDR3 region has 16 residues. V was pared by 4 bases and J by 0 bases, with 7 bases of the junction left unmatched. The CDR3 is CASSGGAGRSTDTQYF. The DNA for the CDR3 is TGTGCCAGCAGTGGGGGAGCGGGAAGAAGCACAGATACGCAGTATTTT. The whole variable domain, remainder taken from reference TRBV2 and TRBJ2-3, is EPEVTQTPSHQVTQMGQEVILRCVPISNHLYFYWYRQILGQKVEFLVSFYNNEISEKSEIFDDQFSVERPDGSNFTLKIRSTKLEDSAMYFCASSGGAGRSTDTQYFGPGTRLTVL.

J is TRBJ2-2 and V is TRBV19; TRBD1 is a possible D gene (6 bases). V lost 6 bases, J lost 6 bases, and 20 bases lay in between. Germline-derived CDR1 and CDR2 are LNHDA and SQIVND (reference sequence). The CDR3 sequence is 16 residues long. This CDR3 is CASRSTGSAIPGELFF. In DNA, the CDR3 is TGTGCCAGTAGATCAACAGGGTCAGCTATCCCCGGGGAGCTGTTTTTT.

CDR3 sequence (DNA): TGTGCCAGCAGCCCAGGACAGGGACTTGGCTACACCTTC. It codes for CASSPGQGLGYTF. The chain carries TRBV7-3 and TRBJ1-2, with 8 bases identical to TRBD1. Germline CDR1 is SGHTA and CDR2 is FQGTGA. J gave up 7 bases and V 5 bases, and 6 bases lay outside the gene matches. The CDR3 length is 13 residues.

This chain links TRBV7-2 with TRBJ2-7, with 8 bases fitting TRBD2. After removal of 1 base from V and 5 bases from J, the junction contained 7 bases not matched to a gene. The CDR3 is 15 residues long. Per germline, CDR1 SGHTA and CDR2 FQGNSA. The DNA for the CDR3 is TGTGCCAGCAGCTTAGTTCCGTACGGGAGGGACGAGCAGTACTTC. It encodes CASSLVPYGRDEQYF.

This chain links TRBV14 with TRBJ2-7; the D is unclear. CDR1 and CDR2 (germline): SGHDN, FVKESK. Trimming removed 0 bases from V and 3 bases from J, with 15 bases in between. The CDR3 consists of 16 residues. The CDR3 bases are TGTGCCAGCAGCCAAGAATTTCTGGCGTACCGCTACGAGCAGTACTTC. This sequence encodes CASSQEFLAYRYEQYF.

The chain has TRBV5-8 and TRBJ1-3, with TRBD1 identical over 8 bases. The CDR3 sequence is 15 residues long. V lost 5 bases and J lost 1; bases outside the gene matches: 5. The V gene's germline CDR1 is SGHTS and CDR2 YDEGEE. CDR3 loop: CASSYDRGSGNTIYF. DNA of the CDR3: TGTGCCAGCAGTTACGACAGGGGTTCTGGAAACACCATATATTTT.

This rearrangement joins TRBV11-2 to TRBJ2-3; TRBD2 matches 10 bases. V shed 1 base and J 5 bases; nucleotides not matched to a gene: 12. Germline CDR1 SGHAT, CDR2 FQNNGV. CDR3 length: 18 residues. The CDR3 bases are TGTGCCAGCAGCTTAGGGTTTTCAGCGGGAGGGCTCCAAGATACGCAGTATTTT. Residues: CASSLGFSAGGLQDTQYF.

The V and J genes are TRBV6-1 and TRBJ1-1; tentatively, D is TRBD1 (5 bases). This CDR3 is 13 amino acids long. Germline V gives CDR1 MNHNS, CDR2 SASEGT. V dropped 7 bases and J dropped 1 base, with 10 bases sitting between them. The chain's CDR3 is CASTETENTEAFF. The CDR3 coding sequence is TGTGCCAGCACTGAGACAGAGAACACTGAAGCTTTCTTT.

The gene calls are TRBV5-4 and TRBJ1-1, with 8 bases that match TRBD1. The CDR3 runs to 15 residues. Germline CDR1 reads SGHNT; CDR2 reads YYREEE (reference sequence). The junction had 6 bases not matched to a gene; V was cut back by 4 bases and J by 1 base. CDR3 bases: TGTGCCAGCAGCAATGGACAGGGTGGGAACACTGAAGCTTTCTTT. Translating it yields CASSNGQGGNTEAFF.

The V call is TRBV6-6, the J call TRBJ1-5, with D hard to call. The germline CDR1 and CDR2 sequences are MNHNY and SVGAGI (reference sequence). The CDR3 has 15 amino acids. V lost 6 bases, J lost 7 bases, and 19 bases lay in between. The DNA for the CDR3 is TGTGCCAGCAGGGCTGGCGGCGCCCAATTGCAGCCCCAGCATTTT. Protein: CASRAGGAQLQPQHF.

As regards this clone: Mismatch with germline at one junction end may stem from a read error. The rearrangement links TRBV6-5 to TRBJ2-7, with a possible D match to TRBD1 (6 bases). The CDR3 loop spans 16 amino acids. Germline CDR1 MNHEY, CDR2 SVGAGI. The DNA of the CDR3 is TGTGTCAGCAGTTACTCAGCCGGGACAACCCGGCACGAGCAGTACTTC. Amino acid sequence: CVSSYSAGTTRHEQYF.

As regards this clone: The junction departs from the called germline gene at one end, perhaps through a read error. The chain couples TRBV7-7 to TRBJ2-3; D is undetermined. The germline gives CDR1 SSHAT, CDR2 FNYEAQ (reference sequence). The length of the CDR3 is 13 residues. The CDR3: CASSLSQADTQYF. CDR3 sequence (DNA): TGTGCTAGCAGCTTATCGCAGGCAGATACGCAGTATTTT.